The source of this T cell receptor (beta chain) is a study of T cell clonotyping in hematopoietic cell transplantation. On this clone itself: Its antigen remains unknown.

Repertoires were generated with immunoSEQ multiplex PCR, while TCRdb's copy carries only in-frame clones and drops some. The profile shows approximately 17,000 clones, roughly nine tenths of them singletons. From germline, CDR1 is MNHEY and CDR2 SVGAGI. This CDR3 spans 15 amino acids. Trimming removed 0 bases from V and 7 bases from J; junction bases left unmatched: 1. General study findings and limits: Higher Inverse Simpson Index values in graft donor and pretransplant recipient predicted broader posttransplant TCR diversity. Few recipient clonotypes overlapped donors; over 95% were de novo at given depth. Pathologically expanded recipient clonotypes increased progressively from day 30 to day 180 as diversity fell. Cells were unsorted, so CD4 and CD8 contributions were not separated.

This TCR derives from a man aged 45-65 years in good health. Some clones in this sample may be carry-over from other donors' samples. The sample taken for sequencing was peripheral blood mononuclear cells. The V call is TRBV6-5, the J call TRBJ2-1, with TRBD2 matching 12 bases. The CDR3 DNA sequence: TGTGCCAGCAGTTACTCGCTAGCGGGGGGGAATGAGCAGTTCTTC. This encodes CASSYSLAGGNEQFF.